This passage covers 19 T cell receptor beta chains from one sample sequenced in a study of vaccination and CD4 T cells after COVID-19. The Oncomine TCR Beta short-read assay was applied to DNA of cultured CD4+ T cells. From the PCR reads, TCRdb called clonotypes with MiXCR, one entry per CDR3 protein. Altogether 15,000 or so distinct CDR3 sequences are present, 52% being singletons, with the ten largest covering under 8.5%. Their target antigens are unknown. Treatment denoted: approximately nine-day PBMC culture with coronavirus spike peptide pools or control peptides (ViraFEST assay). The sequencing sample was made of CD4+ T cells from blood, cultured in vitro. These receptors all stem from a human donor who had recovered from COVID-19.

This clonotype was picked up a small number of times. J is TRBJ1-3 and V is TRBV20-1; D remains unclear. Trimming removed 0 bases from V and 4 bases from J, with 16 bases in between. CDR1 DFQATT and CDR2 SNEGSKA come from the germline V gene (reference sequence). The CDR3 covers 16 residues. DNA for the CDR3: TGCAGTGCTAGAGATAGGACGAAGGCTGGCGGAAACACCATATATTTT. It specifies CSARDRTKAGGNTIYF.

V gene TRBV6-1 combines with J gene TRBJ2-3; 9 positions agree with TRBD2. This CDR3 has 15 residues. V lost 6 bases and J lost 5; bases outside the gene matches: 9. Germline assignment: CDR1 MNHNS and CDR2 SASEGT. The CDR3 region is CASRRDSGSEDTQYF. The CDR3, as DNA: TGTGCCAGCAGAAGGGATAGCGGGAGCGAAGATACGCAGTATTTT.

The chain has TRBV2 and TRBJ1-2; D possibly corresponds to TRBD1 (5 bases). Trimming removed 3 bases from V and 2 bases from J, with 13 bases in between. This CDR3 region has 15 residues. Germline V lookup: CDR1 SNHLY, CDR2 FYNNEI. CDR3 bases: TGTGCCAGCAGTGACCCCTGGGGCGGCAACTATGGCTACACCTTC. This codes for CASSDPWGGNYGYTF.

This chain joins TRBV6-5 and TRBJ2-1; D tentatively fits TRBD1 or TRBD2 (5 bases each). CDR3 length: 13 residues. Germline V gene data show CDR1 as MNHEY and CDR2 as SVGAGI. Trimming cost V 4 bases and J 8 bases, with 12 bases left between them. In DNA, the CDR3 is TGTGCCAGCAGTTTGGGGGAAGGGGATGAGCAGTTCTTC. Its protein is CASSLGEGDEQFF.

V is TRBV28 and J is TRBJ2-1; D may be TRBD1 (6 bases). Looked up from germline, CDR1 is MDHEN and CDR2 is SYDVKM. V lost 5 bases, J lost 4 bases, and 15 bases lay in between. The CDR3 extends over 15 amino acids. CDR3 sequence: CASSIPGQIYNEQFF. The DNA of the CDR3 is TGTGCCAGCAGTATACCGGGACAAATATACAATGAGCAGTTCTTC.

This sequence joins TRBV29-1 and TRBJ1-2, with D unclear. Germline V gene data show CDR1 as SQVTM and CDR2 as ANQGSEA. V was trimmed by 2 bases and J by 4 bases, leaving 17 bases between them. This CDR3 has 15 residues. CDR3 in DNA: TGCAGCGTTGAAATCCATATATCAGAGAGCTATGGCTACACCTTC. Translated: CSVEIHISESYGYTF.

This clonotype has just one count. The junction departs from germline at one end; a sequencing error may be responsible. V is TRBV28 and J is TRBJ1-3; D is ambiguous. In germline, CDR1 is MDHEN, CDR2 SYDVKM. This CDR3 is 14 amino acids long. The CDR3 is CASSPRTGGNAIYF. The CDR3, as DNA: TGTGCCAGCAGTCCCCGGACGGGTGGAAACGCCATATATTTT.

This chain connects TRBV25-1 to TRBJ2-4, with 8 bases matching TRBD2. J lost 8 bases, V lost 4 bases, and 4 bases had no gene match. There are 13 residues in the CDR3. Germline-derived CDR1 and CDR2 are MGHDK and SYGVNS. In DNA form, the CDR3 reads TGTGCCAGCAGTGGCCCGGGGGGGGACATTCAGTACTTC. Translating it yields CASSGPGGDIQYF.

The table lists this clonotype with a few counts. The chain uses TRBV4-2 and TRBJ1-2; D not certain. V was pared by 1 base and J by 2 bases, with 8 bases between. The CDR3 length is 14 residues. CDR1 and CDR2 from the germline V gene are LGHNA and YNFKEQ. CDR3 coding DNA: TGTGCCAGCAGCCAAGGCTCGGGGAACTATGGCTACACCTTC. This translates into CASSQGSGNYGYTF.

J is TRBJ1-1 and V is TRBV20-1; tentative D call: TRBD1 (5 bases). This CDR3 region has 14 residues. The germline gives CDR1 DFQATT, CDR2 SNEGSKA (reference sequence). V lost 1 base to trimming and J lost 3 bases, with 12 bases between them. In nucleotides, the CDR3 is TGCAGTGCTAGAGCCGGACGGGGCGACACTGAAGCTTTCTTT. Amino acids: CSARAGRGDTEAFF.

This clonotype was counted a few times. This chain uses TRBV6-2 or TRBV6-3 with TRBJ2-7, with D perhaps TRBD2 (6 bases). The CDR3 is 14 amino acids. The germline V and J ends were trimmed by 5 bases and 5 bases, with 16 bases remaining between them. Germline loops: CDR1 MNHEY, CDR2 SVGEGT. The CDR3 DNA follows: TGTGCCAGCAGTCCCCGGGGCGGGGTGAACGAGCAGTACTTC. This codes for CASSPRGGVNEQYF.

J is TRBJ2-1 and V is TRBV2; D remains ambiguous. CDR3 length: 9 residues. Trimming took 8 bases from V and 12 from J, leaving 8 bases between them. Germline V CDR1 and CDR2: SNHLY, FYNNEI. This CDR3 reads CASGVRQFF. In DNA, the CDR3 is TGTGCCAGCGGGGTACGGCAGTTCTTC.

This clonotype appeared a few times. The rearrangement links TRBV6-1 to TRBJ2-5; 11 nucleotides agree with TRBD2. J was trimmed by 1 base and V by 4 bases; bases with no gene match: 2. Germline loops: CDR1 MNHNS, CDR2 SASEGT. The CDR3 is 15 amino acids. CDR3 nucleotide sequence: TGTGCCAGCAGTGCCGGGACTAGCGGCCAAGAGACCCAGTACTTC. As protein: CASSAGTSGQETQYF.

The chain joins TRBV6-1 to TRBJ2-7; 13 positions match TRBD2. This CDR3 contains 15 residues. CDR1 and CDR2 (germline): MNHNS, SASEGT. The junction had 2 bases not matched to a gene; V was cut back by 6 bases and J by 0 bases. Written as DNA, the CDR3 is TGTGCCAGCAGAGGGACTAGCGGGGTCTCCTACGAGCAGTACTTC. Encoded protein: CASRGTSGVSYEQYF.

The chain employs TRBV28 and TRBJ2-3; D not resolved. Trimming removed 4 bases from V and 0 bases from J, with 17 bases in between. Germline CDR1 MDHEN, CDR2 SYDVKM. The CDR3 sequence is 17 residues long. CDR3 region: CASSWLLGQPSTDTQYF. The DNA of the CDR3 is TGTGCCAGCAGTTGGCTTCTTGGGCAGCCAAGCACAGATACGCAGTATTTT.

The gene calls are TRBV15 and TRBJ2-1; TRBD2 matches 8 bases. The CDR3 extends over 17 amino acids. V lost 3 bases, J lost 9 bases, and 16 bases stayed unmatched. Germline-derived CDR1 and CDR2 are LNHNV and YYDKDF (reference sequence). The CDR3 DNA follows: TGTGCCACCAGCAGGGGTAATAGCGGGAATGATGAGAGTGAGCAGTTCTTC. Encoded protein: CATSRGNSGNDESEQFF.

The chain joins TRBV19 to TRBJ2-1, with D uncertain. There are 14 residues in the CDR3. V lost 3 bases, J lost 8 bases, and 14 bases lay in between. Germline CDR1 and CDR2: LNHDA and SQIVND (reference sequence). The CDR3 spells CASSIGLDFHEQFF. Here the CDR3 DNA reads TGTGCCAGTAGTATCGGCCTAGATTTCCATGAGCAGTTCTTC. Looking up the rest from reference TRBV19 and TRBJ2-1 gives the full variable domain: DGGITQSPKYLFRKEGQNVTLSCEQNLNHDAMYWYRQDPGQGLRLIYYSQIVNDFQKGDIAEGYSVSREKKESFPLTVTSAQKNPTAFYLCASSIGLDFHEQFFGPGTRLTVL.

The chain carries TRBV12-3 or TRBV12-4 and TRBJ2-1, with 10 bases lining up with TRBD2. CDR3 length: 14 residues. With 8 bases clipped from V and 9 bases from J, the junction kept 10 bases outside the gene matches. As DNA, the CDR3 is TGTGCCAGCTTCTTTAGCGGGAGGTCCCGTGAGCAGTTCTTC. Amino acids: CASFFSGRSREQFF.

The gene calls are TRBV20-1 and TRBJ2-7, with 7 bases fitting TRBD1. Germline V gene data show CDR1 as DFQATT and CDR2 as SNEGSKA (reference sequence). Unmatched junction bases numbered 10, after V lost 6 bases and J lost 5 bases. This CDR3 region has 13 residues. The CDR3 here is CSARQGGGNEQYF. The CDR3, as DNA: TGCAGTGCACGACAGGGTGGGGGCAACGAGCAGTACTTC.